Included here is one T cell receptor (beta chain) sequence, with context. Its antigen is not identified. The sample belongs to a study of shared clonotypes between healthy human individuals. The germline V and J ends were trimmed by 3 bases and 1 base, with 7 bases remaining between them. Germline CDR1 is MDHEN and CDR2 is SYDVKM. This CDR3 has 13 amino acids. General study findings and limits: The expectation was that sequencing depth would affect clonotype sharing among donors. In having few donors, the study represented limited genetic and exposure-history diversity. The naive CD4 repertoires of a handful of donors were compared, and approximately 4.7% of clonotypes were shared.

Assay runs were performed at deep level. Sequencing was performed with immunoSEQ multiplex PCR; in TCRdb, only in-frame clones are kept and a portion is missing. The sample includes about 1 million clones, 60% to 80% of them seen just once. This chain joins TRBV28 and TRBJ2-7, with D hard to call. The sequencing input was memory CD4+ T cells sorted from blood. Specified subset: CD45RA-negative fraction. This receptor was identified in a man in his late teens or twenties in good health. In nucleotides, the CDR3 is TGTGCCAGCAGTTTCCAGGTTTCCTACGAGCAGTACTTC. Translation gives CASSFQVSYEQYF.